This TCR beta chain was captured by sequencing in a study of blood T cell repertoires in COVID-19. About the study: Both acute and convalescent COVID-19 samples were obtained from the United States, Italy and Spain. The cDNA or gDNA used as material had been derived from T cells, B-cell-depleted T cells, or PBMCs.

Trimming at V came to 2 bases and at J to 3 bases, leaving 7 bases not matched to a gene. The CDR3 extends over 15 amino acids. Germline V gives CDR1 SGHRS, CDR2 YFSETQ. Per the study methods: From reference gene primer amplification, estimates of nucleated cell counts were derived. Profiling relied on immunoSEQ multiplex PCR, and the TCRdb table lists in-frame clones only, not all of them. Clonal size and the V and J genes are those of that table, whereas D and trimming came from the DNA. The table records 100,000 to 150,000 clones, 80% to 90% of them present only once. V and J are TRBV5-1 and TRBJ1-2, with 7 bases identical to TRBD1. The material sequenced was peripheral blood. This sequence was found in a middle-aged man with active or convalescent COVID-19. The CDR3 spells CASSFEGAGHYGYTF. In DNA, the CDR3 is TGCGCCAGCAGCTTTGAGGGGGCTGGGCACTATGGCTACACCTTC.